These 3 T cell receptor beta chains came from one sample sequenced in a study of blood T cell repertoires in COVID-19. Produced via immunoSEQ multiplex PCR; TCRdb's table is partial and in-frame only. This table has under 200,000 clones, 86% appearing once. Input material: peripheral blood. These receptors came from a woman aged 60-70 years with COVID-19, enrolled during active disease.

The chain recombines TRBV19 with TRBJ2-3; 7 bases line up with TRBD2. The J segment lost 2 bases and the V segment lost 7 bases, leaving 3 bases of the junction unmatched. Looked up from germline, CDR1 is LNHDA and CDR2 is SQIVND (reference sequence). The CDR3 sequence is 13 residues long. The DNA of the CDR3 is TGTGCCAGTACTAGCGGACACACAGATACGCAGTATTTT. Protein product: CASTSGHTDTQYF.

This clone was counted between two and nine times. The chain combines TRBV18 with TRBJ1-2; the D is unclear. Trimming pared 2 bases from V and 1 base from J, leaving 11 bases between. Germline V CDR1 and CDR2: KGHSH, LQKENI. The CDR3 has 15 amino acids. The CDR3 here is CASSPDIRNNYGYTF. The CDR3 DNA reads as TGTGCCAGCTCACCAGACATACGGAATAACTATGGCTACACCTTC.

The chain joins TRBV19 to TRBJ1-2, with 9 nucleotides matching TRBD1. Germline lookup yields CDR1 LNHDA and CDR2 SQIVND (reference sequence). The CDR3 is 13 residues long. The ends lost 9 bases at V and 4 bases at J; junction bases unmatched: 6. CDR3: CASTTGGIYGYTF. CDR3 coding DNA: TGTGCCAGCACCACAGGGGGCATCTATGGCTACACCTTC.